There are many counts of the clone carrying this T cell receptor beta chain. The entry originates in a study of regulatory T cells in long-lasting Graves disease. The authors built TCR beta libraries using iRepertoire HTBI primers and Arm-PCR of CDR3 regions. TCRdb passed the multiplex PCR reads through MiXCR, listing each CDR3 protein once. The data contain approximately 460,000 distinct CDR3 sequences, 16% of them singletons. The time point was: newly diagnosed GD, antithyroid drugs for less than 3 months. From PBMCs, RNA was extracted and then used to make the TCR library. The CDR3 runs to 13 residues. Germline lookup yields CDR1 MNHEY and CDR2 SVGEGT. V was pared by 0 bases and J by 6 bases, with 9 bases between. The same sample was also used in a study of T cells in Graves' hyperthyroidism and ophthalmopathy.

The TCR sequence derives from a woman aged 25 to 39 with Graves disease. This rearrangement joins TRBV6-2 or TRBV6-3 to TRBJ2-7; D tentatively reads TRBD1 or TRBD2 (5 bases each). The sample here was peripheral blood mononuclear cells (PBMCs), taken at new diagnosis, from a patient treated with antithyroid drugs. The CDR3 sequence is CASSYSGTIEQYF. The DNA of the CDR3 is TGTGCCAGCAGTTACTCCGGGACCATCGAGCAGTACTTC.